This TCR beta chain was documented in a study of vaccination and CD4 T cells after COVID-19. Treatment: 10-day PBMC culture with coronavirus spike peptide pools or control peptides (ViraFEST assay). The Oncomine TCR Beta short-read assay sequenced DNA from cultured CD4+ T cells. TCRdb reprocessed the PCR reads with MiXCR, giving one entry per CDR3 protein. The sample shows approximately 25,000 distinct CDR3 sequences, roughly 60% of them seen only once. Germline CDR1 is GTSNPN and CDR2 is SVGIG (reference sequence). Trimming removed 0 bases from V and 6 bases from J; junction bases left unmatched: 9. The CDR3 spans 16 residues. In regard to this clonotype: Its antigen is currently unknown.

The material sequenced was CD4+ T cells from blood, cultured in vitro. J is TRBJ2-3 and V is TRBV30, with TRBD2 matching over 10 bases. The clonotype originates from a human donor who had recovered from COVID-19. The CDR3 coding sequence is TGTGCCTGGAGTGTGCCTAGCGGGAGTGTGGCGGATACGCAGTATTTT. Residues: CAWSVPSGSVADTQYF.